This T cell receptor (beta chain) was recovered during a study of T-cell memory formation after mild COVID-19. Study-level findings and limits: Contracting clones from day 15 to 85 had balanced CD4/CD8; later expanders favoured CD4+.

With constant-segment primers, 5'RACE yielded cDNA libraries of TCR alpha and TCR beta that carried sample barcodes and UMIs. One entry per CDR3 protein results from TCRdb running MiXCR on the 5' RACE reads. Of under 450,000 distinct CDR3 sequences listed, less than 25% are singletons. The V end was cut by 4 bases, the J end by 4 bases, with 4 bases between. From germline, CDR1 is MNHNY and CDR2 SVGAGI (reference sequence). The CDR3 spans 12 residues. This clonotype was detected a few times. Its antigen remains unknown. The gene calls are TRBV6-6 and TRBJ2-2; D not resolved. The sample was PBMCs or a T cell subset sorted from them (not recorded which). This TCR came from an adult woman who had mild COVID-19 (a few samples of this study predate the infection). Cell type and time point are not known. The CDR3 coding sequence is TGTGCCAGCAGTTGGGGCACCGGGGAGCTGTTTTTT. It specifies CASSWGTGELFF.